Given below is one T cell receptor (beta chain) in context. Germline assignment: CDR1 LNHDA and CDR2 SQIVND (reference sequence). V was clipped by 4 bases and J by 6 bases, with 15 bases between them. The CDR3 runs 15 residues. The table came from immunoSEQ multiplex PCR; TCRdb's copy has only in-frame clones and leaves some out. The sample has 40,000 to 60,000 clones, more than 65% seen once. This sample was included in a study of PD-1 blockade in mismatch repair-deficient tumors. This clonotype originated in an adult with mismatch repair-deficient cancer. The chain links TRBV19 to TRBJ2-2, with D possibly matching TRBD2 (5 bases). The starting material was PBMCs, obtained before pembrolizumab treatment. The CDR3 loop reads CASSTTGPGAGELFF. The CDR3 nucleotides are TGTGCCAGTAGTACCACCGGGCCCGGGGCCGGGGAGCTGTTTTTT.